The clone carrying this T cell receptor beta chain was picked up a small number of times. Its antigen is not known. The data originate from a study of naive and memory T cell subsets. Broader study findings: A few larger clonotypes appeared in naive repertoires, especially CD8, possibly memory cells re-expressing CD45RA.

The beta constant-region primer was an equimolar mix of two oligonucleotides covering TRBC1 and TRBC2. Ligated cDNA was amplified by four rounds of PCR with nested alpha and beta constant-region primers and SP2. Each CDR3 protein is one row after TCRdb ran MiXCR on the UMI-ligation and nested PCR reads. The top ten hold 2.8% of the sample, which has approximately 100,000 distinct CDR3 sequences, about 15% seen once. Sample: naive CD8+ T cells from blood. The receptor was derived from a human donor in good health.

The CDR3 spells CASSPQGDYNEQFF. The CDR3 region has the DNA TGTGCCAGCAGCCCCCAGGGGGACTACAATGAGCAGTTCTTC. The V call is TRBV27, the J call TRBJ2-1; 7 nucleotides match TRBD1. The trim removed 6 bases at V and 3 bases at J, leaving 5 bases unmatched. The CDR3 consists of 14 residues. Germline assignment: CDR1 MNHEY and CDR2 SMNVEV (reference sequence).